The 20 T cell receptor beta chains below were found in one sample sequenced in a study of Ad26.COV2.S vaccination and SARS-CoV-2 variants. The treatment: some 19 received Ad26.COV2.S at low or high dose, single or two shots; five or six received placebo; per-sample allocation not given. Sampling happened 63 days after the first vaccine or placebo injection. Profiling relied on immunoSEQ multiplex PCR, and the TCRdb table lists in-frame clones only, not all of them. The sample contains hundreds of thousands of clones, around 89% of which appear only once. The sample in question was peripheral blood, obtained in a trial of Ad26.COV2.S vaccine versus placebo. The receptors shown here come from a person aged 18-65 years who received the Ad26.COV2.S COVID-19 vaccine or a placebo.

In DNA form, the CDR3 reads TGCGCCAGCAGCTTGGCCTCTGACTACGAGCAGTACTTC. This gives the protein CASSLASDYEQYF. The V call is TRBV5-1, the J call TRBJ2-7; D uncertain. V gave up 0 bases and J gave up 3 bases, with 7 bases separating them. Germline V gene data show CDR1 as SGHRS and CDR2 as YFSETQ. The CDR3 has 13 amino acids.

The chain carries TRBV7-9 and TRBJ1-3, with D perhaps matching TRBD1 (5 bases). V lost 5 bases and J lost 1, with 15 bases in between. Per the germline V gene, CDR1 is SEHNR and CDR2 is FQNEAQ (reference sequence). The CDR3 loop spans 16 amino acids. The DNA of the CDR3 is TGTGCCAGCAGCCCCAATGAATCAGGGTCTGGAAACACCATATATTTT. Protein product: CASSPNESGSGNTIYF.

This rearrangement joins TRBV28 to TRBJ2-3, with no clear D. Trimming stripped 4 bases from V and 2 bases from J, with 7 bases between. The germline CDR1 and CDR2 sequences are MDHEN and SYDVKM. The length of the CDR3 is 13 residues. The CDR3 nucleotides are TGTGCCAGCAGTTCCCCACCCACAGATACGCAGTATTTT. Translating it yields CASSSPPTDTQYF.

The V call is TRBV19, the J call TRBJ1-1, with a tentative D call TRBD1 (5 bases). Germline CDR1 is LNHDA and CDR2 is SQIVND (reference sequence). Between the trimmed V and J ends, which lost 5 bases and 4 bases, there was a span of 8 bases. The CDR3 length is 12 residues. Here the CDR3 DNA reads TGTGCCAGTAGTCCGACAGCCACTGAAGCTTTCTTT. Translated, it gives CASSPTATEAFF.

The chain links TRBV6-1 to TRBJ2-5; D not resolved. Germline V gives CDR1 MNHNS, CDR2 SASEGT. CDR3 length: 16 residues. Trimming removed 3 bases at V and 2 bases at J, with 16 bases between. The CDR3 region is CASSDSPWIDQETQYF. The CDR3 coding sequence is TGTGCCAGCAGTGATTCACCCTGGATAGATCAAGAGACCCAGTACTTC.

The CDR3 is CASSPRTGGDTDTQYF. The CDR3 coding sequence is TGTGCCAGCTCACCAAGGACAGGGGGGGACACAGATACGCAGTATTTT. The V gene is TRBV18, the J gene TRBJ2-3, with 10 nucleotides matching TRBD1. With V trimmed by 2 bases and J by 2 bases, 4 bases remained unmatched. The CDR3 totals 16 residues. Germline CDR1 and CDR2: KGHSH and LQKENI.

Concerning this clone itself: Other DNA sequences from this sample encode an identical CDR3 as well. V gene TRBV6-5 combines with J gene TRBJ1-6; D is unclear. Germline CDR1 and CDR2: MNHEY and SVGAGI. V was pared by 8 bases and J by 3 bases, with 5 bases between. This CDR3 is built from 12 residues. The CDR3: CASSLYNSPLHF. DNA for the CDR3: TGTGCCAGCTCTCTCTATAATTCACCCCTCCACTTT.

The chain uses TRBV3-1 (or the pseudogene TRBV3-2) and TRBJ2-7; no firm D call. The germline CDR1 and CDR2 sequences are LGHDT and YNNKEL (reference sequence). V was cut by 1 base and J by 5 bases, with 6 bases left in between. This CDR3 spans 12 amino acids. CDR3 amino acids: CASSQVSHEQYF. CDR3 bases: TGTGCCAGCAGCCAAGTATCCCACGAGCAGTACTTC.

The V call is TRBV2, the J call TRBJ1-1; D perhaps matches TRBD1 (5 bases). The germline V gene encodes CDR1 SNHLY and CDR2 FYNNEI. V was clipped by 7 bases and J by 3 bases, with 15 bases between them. This CDR3 comprises 14 residues. CDR3 nucleotides: TGTGCCAGCAAGGGGCGCGTTACTTACACTGAAGCTTTCTTT. Its protein is CASKGRVTYTEAFF.

The V gene is TRBV4-3, the J gene TRBJ2-3, with D perhaps matching TRBD1 (6 bases). The germline gives CDR1 LGHNA, CDR2 YSLEER. Trimming took 4 bases from V and 2 from J, leaving 16 bases between them. The CDR3 has 16 amino acids. In nucleotides, the CDR3 is TGCGCCAGCAGCCCCGAGGTGGGGGCCCTCACAGATACGCAGTATTTT. Its protein product is CASSPEVGALTDTQYF.

J is TRBJ2-7 and V is TRBV2, with unresolved D. The CDR3 is 13 residues long. Germline V gives CDR1 SNHLY, CDR2 FYNNEI. The V and J ends lost 4 bases and 4 bases respectively, with 11 bases between them. The CDR3 loop is CASSGATWYEQYF. The CDR3 bases are TGTGCCAGCAGTGGGGCTACCTGGTACGAGCAGTACTTC.

The rearrangement joins TRBV5-1 to TRBJ2-5; 10 bases align to TRBD2. The CDR3 has 14 amino acids. CDR1 SGHRS and CDR2 YFSETQ come from the germline V gene. V trimming: 4 bases; J trimming: 3 bases; junction bases outside the gene matches: 3. CDR3 loop: CASSRGLAEETQYF. Written as DNA, the CDR3 is TGCGCCAGCAGCCGTGGACTAGCGGAAGAGACCCAGTACTTC.

The chain recombines TRBV7-8 with TRBJ2-7; D possibly corresponds to TRBD1 (5 bases). Trimming stripped 2 bases from V and 6 bases from J, with 11 bases between. CDR3 length: 13 residues. The V gene's germline CDR1 is SGHVS and CDR2 FQNEAQ. The CDR3 sequence: CASSLQGSREQYF. The CDR3 bases are TGTGCCAGCAGCTTACAGGGTAGCCGCGAGCAGTACTTC. The full variable domain, its missing parts supplied by reference TRBV7-8 and TRBJ2-7, is GAGVSQSPRYKVAKRGQDVALRCDPISGHVSLFWYQQALGQGPEFLTYFQNEAQLDKSGLPSDRFFAERPEGSVSTLKIQRTQQEDSAVYLCASSLQGSREQYFGPGTRLTVT.

The chain uses TRBV24-1 and TRBJ2-5; 7 bases match TRBD1. In germline, CDR1 is KGHDR, CDR2 SFDVKD. Trimming cost V 4 bases and J 5 bases; bases outside gene matches: 6. The CDR3 is 14 amino acids. CDR3 nucleotide sequence: TGTGCCACCAGTGACCCGACAGGGCTCGAGACCCAGTACTTC. Its protein is CATSDPTGLETQYF.

This clone is a singleton in its sample. The gene calls are TRBV7-9 and TRBJ1-5; D is undetermined. Germline V gene sequence: CDR1 SEHNR, CDR2 FQNEAQ (reference sequence). This CDR3 comprises 13 residues. Trimming took off 5 bases at V and 2 bases at J, with 7 bases between the two ends. In DNA form, the CDR3 reads TGTGCCAGCAGCCCGGACGGCAATCAGCCCCAGCATTTT. As protein: CASSPDGNQPQHF.

This chain links TRBV15 with TRBJ1-4; no reliable D call. This CDR3 is built from 17 residues. Germline V gene data show CDR1 as LNHNV and CDR2 as YYDKDF (reference sequence). V lost 0 bases to trimming and J lost 7 bases, with 18 bases between them. The chain's CDR3 is CATSRDYPGRGREKLFF. DNA of the CDR3: TGTGCCACCAGCAGAGATTATCCGGGCCGGGGTCGTGAAAAACTGTTTTTT.

The V gene is TRBV27, the J gene TRBJ1-5; 7 bases line up with TRBD1. Germline values: CDR1 MNHEY, CDR2 SMNVEV (reference sequence). The V segment lost 1 base and the J segment 4 bases; nucleotides outside the gene matches: 10. There are 17 residues in the CDR3. The CDR3 sequence is CASSLLGTDRKNQPQHF. CDR3 bases: TGTGCCAGCAGTTTATTGGGGACAGACCGTAAAAATCAGCCCCAGCATTTT.

To note about this clone: This sample also contains other DNA sequences that code for the same CDR3. V and J are TRBV5-6 and TRBJ2-7, with 7 bases that match TRBD2. Germline V lookup: CDR1 SGHDT, CDR2 YYEEEE. Germline trimming cut 4 bases from V and 2 bases from J; bases unmatched to any gene: 3. There are 13 residues in the CDR3. The CDR3 DNA follows: TGTGCCAGCAGCCCTGGACTAGCCTACGAGCAGTACTTC. As protein: CASSPGLAYEQYF. Variable domain in full (rest from reference TRBV5-6 and TRBJ2-7): DAGVTQSPTHLIKTRGQQVTLRCSPKSGHDTVSWYQQALGQGPQFIFQYYEEEERQRGNFPDRFSGHQFPNYSSELNVNALLLGDSALYLCASSPGLAYEQYFGPGTRLTVT.

This clone occurred once. V usage is TRBV7-9 and J usage is TRBJ2-2; D uncertain. CDR1 SEHNR and CDR2 FQNEAQ come from the germline V gene (reference sequence). Trimming stripped 0 bases from V and 5 bases from J, with 10 bases between. The CDR3 covers 15 residues. CDR3 nucleotides: TGTGCCAGCAGCTTAGCGCTGGGGTCGACCGGGGAGCTGTTTTTT. This codes for CASSLALGSTGELFF.

The rearrangement joins TRBV5-1 to TRBJ2-1, with TRBD2 identical over 7 bases. Trimming at V came to 0 bases and at J to 7 bases, leaving 13 bases not matched to a gene. This CDR3 spans 17 amino acids. The germline V gene has CDR1 SGHRS and CDR2 YFSETQ. CDR3 DNA sequence: TGCGCCAGCAGCTTGGATACTTTCCCCCCGGGGGGAAATGAGCAGTTCTTC. This translates into CASSLDTFPPGGNEQFF.